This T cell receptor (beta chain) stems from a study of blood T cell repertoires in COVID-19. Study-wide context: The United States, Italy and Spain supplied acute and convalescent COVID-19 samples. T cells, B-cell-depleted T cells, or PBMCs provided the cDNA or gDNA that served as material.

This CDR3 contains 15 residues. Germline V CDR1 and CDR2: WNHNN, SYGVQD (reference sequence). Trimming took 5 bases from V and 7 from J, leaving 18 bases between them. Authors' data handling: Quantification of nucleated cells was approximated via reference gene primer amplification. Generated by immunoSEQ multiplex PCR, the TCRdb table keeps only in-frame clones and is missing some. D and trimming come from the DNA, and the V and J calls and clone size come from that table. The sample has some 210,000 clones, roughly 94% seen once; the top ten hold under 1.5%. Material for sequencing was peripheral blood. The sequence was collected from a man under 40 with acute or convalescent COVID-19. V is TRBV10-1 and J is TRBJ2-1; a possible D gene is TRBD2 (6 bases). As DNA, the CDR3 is TGCGCCAGCAGTATTAGCCGGGGGTCGGGGAATGAGCAGTTCTTC. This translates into CASSISRGSGNEQFF.